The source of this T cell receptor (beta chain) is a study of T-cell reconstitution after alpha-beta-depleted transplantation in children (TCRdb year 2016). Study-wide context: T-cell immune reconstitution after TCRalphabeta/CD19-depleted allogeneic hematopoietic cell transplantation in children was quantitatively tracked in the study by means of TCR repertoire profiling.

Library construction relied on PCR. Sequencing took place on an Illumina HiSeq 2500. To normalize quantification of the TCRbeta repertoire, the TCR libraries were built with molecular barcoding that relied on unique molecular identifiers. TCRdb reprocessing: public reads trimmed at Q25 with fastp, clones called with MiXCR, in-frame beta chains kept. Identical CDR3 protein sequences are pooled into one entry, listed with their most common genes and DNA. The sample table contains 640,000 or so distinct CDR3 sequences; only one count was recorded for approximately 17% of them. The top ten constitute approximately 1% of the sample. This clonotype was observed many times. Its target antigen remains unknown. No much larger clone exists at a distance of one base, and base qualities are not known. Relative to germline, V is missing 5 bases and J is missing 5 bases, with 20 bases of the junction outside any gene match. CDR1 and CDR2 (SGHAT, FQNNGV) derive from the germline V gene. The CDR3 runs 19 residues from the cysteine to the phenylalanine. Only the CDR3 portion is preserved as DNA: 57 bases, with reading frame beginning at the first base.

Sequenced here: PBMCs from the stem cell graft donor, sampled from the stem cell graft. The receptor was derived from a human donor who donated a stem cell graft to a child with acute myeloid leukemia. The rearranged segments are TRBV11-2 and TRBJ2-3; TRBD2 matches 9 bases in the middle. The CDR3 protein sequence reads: CASSARRRASGVSGDTQYF. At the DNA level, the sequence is TGTGCCAGCAGCGCTAGGAGGCGGGCTAGCGGGGTCTCGGGAGATACGCAGTATTTT.